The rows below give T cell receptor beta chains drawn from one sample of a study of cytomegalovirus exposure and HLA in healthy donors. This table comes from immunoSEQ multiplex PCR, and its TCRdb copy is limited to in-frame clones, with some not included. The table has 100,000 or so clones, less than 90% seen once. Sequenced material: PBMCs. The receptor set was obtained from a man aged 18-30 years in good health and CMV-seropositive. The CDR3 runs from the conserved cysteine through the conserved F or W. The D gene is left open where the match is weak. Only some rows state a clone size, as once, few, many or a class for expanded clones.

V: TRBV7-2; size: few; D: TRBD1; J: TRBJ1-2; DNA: TGTGCCAGCAGCAAACTGCAGGGGGCGCTGATATATGGCTACACCTTC; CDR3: CASSKLQGALIYGYTF
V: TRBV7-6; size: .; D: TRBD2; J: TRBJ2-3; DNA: TGTGCCAGCAGCTTAGTATGGCGGGAGGTAAACACAGATACGCAGTATTTT; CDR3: CASSLVWREVNTDTQYF
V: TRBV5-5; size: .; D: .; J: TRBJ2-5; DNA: TGTGCCAGCAGCCCCAGCGGCCAGCAAGAGACCCAGTACTTC; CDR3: CASSPSGQQETQYF
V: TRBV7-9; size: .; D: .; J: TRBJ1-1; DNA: TGTGCCAGCAGCCCACGGACAGACCCGAACACTGAAGCTTTCTTT; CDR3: CASSPRTDPNTEAFF
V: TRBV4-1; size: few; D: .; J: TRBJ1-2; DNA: TGCGCCAGCAGCCAAGATCTGGGACTCTCCTCTGGCTACACCTTC; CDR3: CASSQDLGLSSGYTF
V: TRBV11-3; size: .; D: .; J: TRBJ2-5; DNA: TGTGCCAGCAGCTCCCGAAACCATGCGGGGGAGACCCAGTACTTC; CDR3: CASSSRNHAGETQYF
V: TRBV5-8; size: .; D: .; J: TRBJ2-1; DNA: TGTGCCAGCAGCGATCCCAGGGGAGGGGTATATGAGCAGTTCTTC; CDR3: CASSDPRGGVYEQFF
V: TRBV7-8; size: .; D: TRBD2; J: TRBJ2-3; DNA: TGTGCCAGCCTTAGCGGGAGTTCGACAGATACGCAGTATTTT; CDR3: CASLSGSSTDTQYF
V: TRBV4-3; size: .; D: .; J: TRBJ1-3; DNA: TGCGCCAGCAGCCAAGATTCCCCGGACACAGGAGCTGGAAACACCATATATTTT; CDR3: CASSQDSPDTGAGNTIYF
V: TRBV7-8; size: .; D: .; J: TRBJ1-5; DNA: TGTGCCAGCAGCTTACAGGGGATCGGCAATCAGCCCCAGCATTTT; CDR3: CASSLQGIGNQPQHF
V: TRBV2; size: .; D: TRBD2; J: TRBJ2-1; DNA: TGTGCCAGCAGTGAAGGAATTAGCGGGGGACCCTACAATGAGCAGTTCTTC; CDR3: CASSEGISGGPYNEQFF
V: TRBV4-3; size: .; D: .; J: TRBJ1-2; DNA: TGCGCCAGCAGCCAAGACTCCCAGGGTTTCGGCTATGGCTACACCTTC; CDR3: CASSQDSQGFGYGYTF
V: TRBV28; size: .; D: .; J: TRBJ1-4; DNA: TGTGCCAGCAGCTCCCGGGACTTCCGAGGGAAACTGTTTTTT; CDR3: CASSSRDFRGKLFF
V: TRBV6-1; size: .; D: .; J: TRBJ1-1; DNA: TGTGCCAGCAGTGCTGAAAACATGAACACTGAAGCTTTCTTT; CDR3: CASSAENMNTEAFF
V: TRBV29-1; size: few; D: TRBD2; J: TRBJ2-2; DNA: TGCAGCGGGGTACCCTTCCAGGGCGGGAGGGCCGACGGGGAGCTGTTTTTT; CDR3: CSGVPFQGGRADGELFF
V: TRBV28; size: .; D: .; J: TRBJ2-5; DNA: TGTGCCAGCAGCCAGGGGTCTGGGGCCCAGTACTTC; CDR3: CASSQGSGAQYF
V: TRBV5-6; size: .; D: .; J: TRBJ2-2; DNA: TGTGCCAGCAGTAGCTGGTCTTGGGAGCTGTTTTTT; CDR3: CASSSWSWELFF
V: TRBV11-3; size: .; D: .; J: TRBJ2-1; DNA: TGTGCCAGCAGCTTAGACCCTAACTACAATGAGCAGTTCTTC; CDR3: CASSLDPNYNEQFF
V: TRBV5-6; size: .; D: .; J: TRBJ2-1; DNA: TGTGCCAGCAGCTTCCTCCGGGAGTATAATGAGCAGTTCTTC; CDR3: CASSFLREYNEQFF
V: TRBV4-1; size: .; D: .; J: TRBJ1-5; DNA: TGCGCCAGCAGCCAAGAGGCCCAGATCAATCAGCCCCAGCATTTT; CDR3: CASSQEAQINQPQHF
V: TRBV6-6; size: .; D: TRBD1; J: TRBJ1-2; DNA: TGTGCCAGCAGCGAGACAGGGGGCGCCTATGGCTACACCTTC; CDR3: CASSETGGAYGYTF
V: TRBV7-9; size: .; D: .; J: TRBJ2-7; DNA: TGTGCCAGCAGCCGTGAGCGGACAGCCGCCGGCGAGCAGTACTTC; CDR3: CASSRERTAAGEQYF
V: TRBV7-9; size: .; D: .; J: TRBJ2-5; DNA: TGTGCCAGCAGCGCTACTAGTGCCCCGCATAAAGAGACCCAGTACTTC; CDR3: CASSATSAPHKETQYF
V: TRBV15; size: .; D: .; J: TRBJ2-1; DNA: TGTGCCACCAGCAGAGATAGAGGACTACCTAATGAGCAGTTCTTC; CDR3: CATSRDRGLPNEQFF
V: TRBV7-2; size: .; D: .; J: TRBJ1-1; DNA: TGTGCCAGCAGCCCTGGTCCCGGCACTGAAGCTTTCTTT; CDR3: CASSPGPGTEAFF
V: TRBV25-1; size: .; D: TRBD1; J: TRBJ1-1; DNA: TGTGCCAGTACCCTAGGGACAGGCGTATACACTGAAGCTTTCTTT; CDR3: CASTLGTGVYTEAFF
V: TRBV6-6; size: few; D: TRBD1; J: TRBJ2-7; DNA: TGTGCCAAGCACCGGGACAGTGCCTCCGAGCAGTACTTC; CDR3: CAKHRDSASEQYF
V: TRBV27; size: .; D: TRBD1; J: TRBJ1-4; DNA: TGTGCCAGCAGTTGGGGCAGGGGGGAAAAACTGTTTTTT; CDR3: CASSWGRGEKLFF
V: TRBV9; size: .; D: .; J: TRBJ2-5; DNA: TGTGCCAGCAGCCCCGACTTGCTACAAGAGACCCAGTACTTC; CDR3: CASSPDLLQETQYF